The 13 T cell receptor beta chains below come from one sample, sequenced in a study of T-cell reconstitution after alpha-beta-depleted transplantation in children. Unique molecular identifiers were incorporated during preparation of the TCRbeta library. Via MiXCR, TCRdb re-called the PCR reads, giving one row per CDR3 protein. The sample carries more than 450,000 distinct CDR3 sequences, about 18% recorded once. This specimen was PBMCs from the stem cell graft donor, taken from the stem cell graft. These receptors all stem from a human donor who donated a stem cell graft to a child with acute lymphoblastic leukemia.

The chain employs TRBV5-1 and TRBJ2-7, with 13 bases that match TRBD2. Unmatched junction bases numbered 9, after V lost 4 bases and J lost 5 bases. There are 16 residues in the CDR3. Germline V gives CDR1 SGHRS, CDR2 YFSETQ. The CDR3 reads CASSPGLAGKVHEQYF. CDR3 DNA sequence: TGCGCCAGCAGCCCGGGACTAGCGGGAAAGGTTCACGAGCAGTACTTC.

This clonotype has a handful of counts. DNA for the CDR3: TGCAGTGCTAGAGGAGTCGAATTCACGAACACTGAAGCTTTCTTT. It encodes CSARGVEFTNTEAFF. The genes are TRBV20-1 and TRBJ1-1; the D is unclear. Per germline, CDR1 DFQATT and CDR2 SNEGSKA (reference sequence). The CDR3 sequence is 15 residues long. The ends were cut back, 1 base at V and 1 base at J, with 13 bases in the middle.

The rearrangement uses TRBV7-3 and TRBJ2-7; D ambiguous. This CDR3 is 13 amino acids long. Looked up from germline, CDR1 is SGHTA and CDR2 is FQGTGA. The V gene lost 1 base and the J gene lost 5 bases, with 9 bases spanning the gap. The CDR3 nucleotides are TGTGCCAGCAGCTTAAGCTTTTCTAACGAGCAGTACTTC. It specifies CASSLSFSNEQYF.

The chain uses TRBV7-6 and TRBJ2-1, with a possible D match to TRBD2 (5 bases). Trimming left V 5 bases short and J 0 bases short, with 20 bases between. Germline assignment: CDR1 SGHVS and CDR2 FNYEAQ. The CDR3 length is 18 residues. CDR3 loop: CASSHRLYGESSYNEQFF. CDR3 sequence (DNA): TGTGCCAGCAGCCATAGACTCTATGGGGAGAGCTCCTACAATGAGCAGTTCTTC.

The gene calls are TRBV20-1 and TRBJ2-3; D is uncertain. The germline V gene has CDR1 DFQATT and CDR2 SNEGSKA (reference sequence). The CDR3 loop spans 13 amino acids. V was cut by 5 bases and J by 4 bases, with 13 bases left in between. CDR3 loop: CSAFARLPDTQYF. In nucleotides, the CDR3 is TGCAGTGCTTTCGCACGCCTACCAGATACGCAGTATTTT.

This clonotype was recorded at least ten times. This chain connects TRBV5-1 to TRBJ2-2; the D gene is possibly TRBD1 (6 bases). Germline V gene lookup returns CDR1 SGHRS and CDR2 YFSETQ. The CDR3 runs to 15 residues. V lost 4 bases and J lost 4, with 14 bases in between. The CDR3 sequence: CASSHSGAGTGELFF. The CDR3 region has the DNA TGCGCCAGCAGCCATTCAGGGGCTGGCACCGGGGAGCTGTTTTTT.

In its sample, this clonotype was seen a few times. The chain couples TRBV27 to TRBJ2-4; TRBD1 matches at 11 bases. V lost 2 bases to trimming and J lost 0 bases; unmatched junction nucleotides: 12. The CDR3 is made up of 20 amino acids. Germline CDR1 MNHEY, CDR2 SMNVEV (reference sequence). CDR3 nucleotide sequence: TGTGCCAGCAGTTTACTTTTCGGGACAGGGGGGGGAATAGCCAAAAACATTCAGTACTTC. Amino acid sequence: CASSLLFGTGGGIAKNIQYF.

The V gene is TRBV18, the J gene TRBJ2-7, with TRBD2 matching over 8 bases. The germline V gene encodes CDR1 KGHSH and CDR2 LQKENI. V shed 4 bases and J 6 bases; nucleotides not matched to a gene: 11. This CDR3 is 15 amino acids long. Here the CDR3 reads CASSRSGTSWVEQYF. The CDR3 DNA is TGTGCCAGCTCACGCTCCGGGACTAGTTGGGTCGAGCAGTACTTC. Supplemented by reference TRBV18 and TRBJ2-7, the full variable domain reads NAGVMQNPRHLVRRRGQEARLRCSPMKGHSHVYWYRQLPEEGLKFMVYLQKENIIDESGMPKERFSAEFPKEGPSILRIQQVVRGDSAAYFCASSRSGTSWVEQYFGPGTRLTVT.

The chain carries TRBV4-1 and TRBJ1-1; D is possibly TRBD1 (5 bases). Germline V lookup: CDR1 MGHRA, CDR2 YSYEKL. V gave up 0 bases and J gave up 5 bases, with 13 bases separating them. The CDR3 extends over 15 amino acids. The CDR3: CASSQEGVAWTEAFF. The CDR3 coding sequence is TGCGCCAGCAGCCAAGAGGGGGTAGCGTGGACTGAAGCTTTCTTT.

V is TRBV4-1 and J is TRBJ2-5; D possibly corresponds to TRBD1 (6 bases). The CDR3 is made up of 13 amino acids. The ends were cut back, 1 base at V and 5 bases at J, with 8 bases in the middle. Looked up from germline, CDR1 is MGHRA and CDR2 is YSYEKL. CDR3 sequence: CASSQVRGETQYF. In DNA form, the CDR3 reads TGCGCCAGCAGCCAAGTAAGGGGGGAGACCCAGTACTTC.

This clonotype was picked up a small number of times. DNA of the CDR3: TGCAGTGCTACCCGCCGGGACAGGGGGCTCACCGGGGAGCTGTTTTTT. This sequence encodes CSATRRDRGLTGELFF. The chain combines TRBV20-1 with TRBJ2-2; the match to TRBD1 covers 12 bases. Unmatched junction bases numbered 7, after V lost 4 bases and J lost 4 bases. From germline, CDR1 is DFQATT and CDR2 SNEGSKA (reference sequence). This CDR3 is built from 16 residues.

The chain couples TRBV19 to TRBJ1-1; 7 bases agree with TRBD1. The length of the CDR3 is 13 residues. CDR1 and CDR2 from the germline V gene are LNHDA and SQIVND (reference sequence). V lost 7 bases to trimming and J lost 4 bases; unmatched junction nucleotides: 6. CDR3 DNA sequence: TGTGCCAGTAATCAGGGGGGCGGCACTGAAGCTTTCTTT. Its translation: CASNQGGGTEAFF.

V gene TRBV12-3 or TRBV12-4 combines with J gene TRBJ2-1; no reliable D call. This CDR3 region has 12 residues. V was shortened by 3 bases and J by 5 bases, with 5 bases between the two germline ends. CDR3 in DNA: TGTGCCAGCAGTTTCTACCACAATGAGCAGTTCTTC. It encodes CASSFYHNEQFF.